These 27 T cell receptor beta chains were all obtained from the same sample, sequenced in a study of control samples from healthy donors and cancer patients. Sequenced by immunoSEQ multiplex PCR; TCRdb stores in-frame clones only, minus some. There are more than 95,000 clones in the sample; more than 85% occur only once, and 2% to 3% lies in the top ten. Sequencing was carried out using blood. The receptors shown here come from a man aged 25 to 40 in good health.

This chain uses TRBV3-1 (or the pseudogene TRBV3-2) with TRBJ2-1; D is possibly TRBD2 (5 bases). V was clipped by 1 base and J by 2 bases, with 9 bases between them. Germline CDR1 and CDR2: LGHDT and YNNKEL (reference sequence). The CDR3 spans 15 residues. CDR3 in DNA: TGTGCCAGCAGCCAAGCCGGGGAAGCCTACAATGAGCAGTTCTTC. It yields the protein CASSQAGEAYNEQFF.

The gene calls are TRBV21-1 and TRBJ2-7; the table's TRBD2 call for D was not verified on the DNA. TRBV21-1 is marked as a pseudogene. This CDR3 comprises 14 residues. The DNA for the CDR3 is TGTGCCAGCAGCAAAGAGGCGGTCTCCTACGAGCAGTACGTC. This translates into CASSKEAVSYEQYV.

This clone showed up just once. This rearrangement joins TRBV7-2 to TRBJ1-4, with unresolved D. The V and J ends lost 6 bases and 0 bases respectively, with 8 bases between them. This CDR3 comprises 14 residues. Per germline, CDR1 SGHTA and CDR2 FQGNSA. Here the CDR3 reads CASRPASTNEKLFF. The CDR3 DNA is TGTGCCAGCAGACCCGCATCAACTAATGAAAAACTGTTTTTT.

The genes are TRBV24-1 and TRBJ1-5; D might be TRBD1 (5 bases). Germline V gene data show CDR1 as KGHDR and CDR2 as SFDVKD. The length of the CDR3 is 15 residues. V lost 4 bases and J lost 1, with 10 bases in between. The CDR3 DNA reads as TGTGCCACCAGTGAACGCCGGGACAGCAATCAGCCCCAGCATTTT. Translated: CATSERRDSNQPQHF.

This chain joins TRBV11-2 and TRBJ2-1, with TRBD1 identical over 9 bases. The CDR3 totals 17 residues. The V segment lost 6 bases and the J segment 1 base; nucleotides outside the gene matches: 10. The germline V gene has CDR1 SGHAT and CDR2 FQNNGV. This CDR3 reads CASSFIQGADSYNEQFF. The CDR3 nucleotides are TGTGCCAGCAGTTTTATACAGGGGGCGGATTCCTACAATGAGCAGTTCTTC.

This chain connects TRBV30 to TRBJ1-6, with D perhaps matching TRBD1 (5 bases). Germline values: CDR1 GTSNPN, CDR2 SVGIG (reference sequence). The CDR3 contains 15 residues. Trimming stripped 4 bases from V and 1 base from J, with 11 bases between. CDR3 sequence reads: CAWTRRGSYNSPLHF. For the CDR3, the DNA is TGTGCCTGGACCAGGAGGGGATCCTATAATTCACCCCTCCACTTT.

Regarding this clone: Other DNA sequences from this sample encode an identical CDR3 as well. CDR3: CASSLDGGTEAFF. In DNA form, the CDR3 reads TGCGCCAGCAGCTTGGACGGAGGTACTGAAGCTTTCTTT. V usage is TRBV5-1 and J usage is TRBJ1-1, with D uncertain. This CDR3 spans 13 amino acids. Germline CDR1 and CDR2: SGHRS and YFSETQ. V lost 0 bases and J lost 5, with 8 bases in between.

V usage is TRBV5-8 and J usage is TRBJ2-5, with TRBD2 matching over 11 bases. This CDR3 has 14 residues. Trimming took 4 bases from V and 4 from J; bases not matched to a gene: 3. The germline CDR1 and CDR2 sequences are SGHTS and YDEGEE. Here the CDR3 reads CASSRGTSGETQYF. As DNA, the CDR3 is TGTGCCAGCAGCCGAGGGACTAGCGGAGAGACCCAGTACTTC.

The J gene is TRBJ2-7, the V gene TRBV10-3, with TRBD1 identical over 8 bases. Germline lookup yields CDR1 ENHRY and CDR2 SYGVKD. There are 15 residues in the CDR3. Germline trimming cut 0 bases from V and 5 bases from J; bases unmatched to any gene: 6. CDR3 in DNA: TGTGCCATCAGTGAGTCGGGACAGGAGGGGCACGAGCAGTACTTC. It is translated as CAISESGQEGHEQYF.

J is TRBJ2-5 and V is TRBV20-1, with 10 bases lining up with TRBD2. The CDR3 length is 15 residues. Germline values: CDR1 DFQATT, CDR2 SNEGSKA (reference sequence). The V segment lost 3 bases and the J segment 5 bases; nucleotides outside the gene matches: 9. CDR3 in amino acids: CSASTSGGARETQYF. The CDR3 DNA is TGCAGTGCTAGTACCAGCGGGGGGGCCCGGGAGACCCAGTACTTC.

The chain links TRBV2 to TRBJ2-1; 8 bases agree with TRBD1. The V segment lost 5 bases and the J segment 4 bases; nucleotides outside the gene matches: 7. The CDR3 consists of 15 residues. Germline V CDR1 and CDR2: SNHLY, FYNNEI. CDR3 sequence (DNA): TGTGCCAGCAGTTCGGCAGGGGGCGTTTACAATGAGCAGTTCTTC. Its translation is CASSSAGGVYNEQFF.

This clone showed up just once. V gene TRBV5-1 combines with J gene TRBJ2-5; D may be TRBD2 (5 bases). Per the germline V gene, CDR1 is SGHRS and CDR2 is YFSETQ. There are 13 residues in the CDR3. Trimming removed 3 bases at V and 7 bases at J, with 13 bases between. The CDR3 DNA is TGCGCCAGCAGCTCTTACACCAGCGGGACCCAGTACTTC. Protein sequence: CASSSYTSGTQYF.

The chain has TRBV5-1 and TRBJ1-3; D gene uncertain. CDR1 SGHRS and CDR2 YFSETQ come from the germline V gene. The CDR3 contains 15 residues. Trimming removed 2 bases from V and 2 bases from J, with 11 bases in between. The CDR3 region has the DNA TGCGCCAGCAGCTTAGAACGGGAGCCTGGAAACACCATATATTTT. Its translation is CASSLEREPGNTIYF.

As to this clone: The sample has other DNA sequences that encode this CDR3 too. CDR3 DNA: TGTGCCAGTAGTAAGGGGGATTCCACAGATACGCAGTATTTT. Protein: CASSKGDSTDTQYF. This chain links TRBV19 with TRBJ2-3, with D tentatively TRBD1 (6 bases). In germline, CDR1 is LNHDA, CDR2 SQIVND (reference sequence). The CDR3 sequence is 14 residues long. V lost 4 bases, J lost 2 bases, and 10 bases lay in between.

V and J are TRBV11-2 and TRBJ1-1; D is unclear. Per the germline V gene, CDR1 is SGHAT and CDR2 is FQNNGV. Trimming stripped 4 bases from V and 1 base from J, with 16 bases between. The CDR3 is made up of 16 amino acids. CDR3 residues: CASSSWTGKTNTEAFF. In DNA, the CDR3 is TGTGCCAGCAGCTCCTGGACGGGAAAAACGAACACTGAAGCTTTCTTT.

The rearrangement uses TRBV27 and TRBJ1-2; the match to TRBD1 covers 9 bases. Germline V gives CDR1 MNHEY, CDR2 SMNVEV (reference sequence). V shed 3 bases and J 7 bases; nucleotides not matched to a gene: 6. This CDR3 comprises 14 residues. CDR3 sequence reads: CASSLGTGRGGYTF. The CDR3 coding sequence is TGTGCCAGCAGTTTGGGGACAGGGCGGGGTGGCTACACCTTC.

This rearrangement joins TRBV28 to TRBJ1-6, with TRBD1 matching 7 bases. The germline V gene has CDR1 MDHEN and CDR2 SYDVKM. Trimming at V came to 5 bases and at J to 5 bases, leaving 6 bases not matched to a gene. The CDR3 is 15 amino acids. The CDR3: CASSLGTADNSPLHF. CDR3 nucleotides: TGTGCCAGCAGTCTTGGGACAGCTGATAATTCACCCCTCCACTTT.

This clone occurred once. This chain connects TRBV5-1 to TRBJ2-1, with 7 bases that match TRBD1. Germline V lookup: CDR1 SGHRS, CDR2 YFSETQ. The CDR3 contains 18 residues. V was clipped by 1 base and J by 0 bases; unmatched bases: 10. The CDR3: CASSLLSTGVTSYNEQFF. CDR3 DNA: TGCGCCAGCAGCTTGCTCTCTACAGGGGTAACCTCCTACAATGAGCAGTTCTTC.

V usage is TRBV4-1 and J usage is TRBJ2-5, with 8 bases matching TRBD1. The CDR3 contains 14 residues. J was trimmed by 5 bases and V by 1 base; bases with no gene match: 3. CDR1 MGHRA and CDR2 YSYEKL come from the germline V gene. This CDR3 is CASSQVTGGETQYF. The CDR3 bases are TGCGCCAGCAGCCAAGTAACAGGGGGGGAGACCCAGTACTTC.

The chain couples TRBV28 to TRBJ1-1; D uncertain. Germline values: CDR1 MDHEN, CDR2 SYDVKM. Trimming cost V 9 bases and J 1 base, with 18 bases left between them. The CDR3 has 15 residues. The chain's CDR3 is CASRSGELKNTEAFF. The CDR3 DNA reads as TGTGCCAGTAGATCCGGGGAGTTGAAGAACACTGAAGCTTTCTTT.

The chain combines TRBV28 with TRBJ2-7; maybe TRBD2 (6 bases). There are 14 residues in the CDR3. CDR1 is MDHEN and CDR2 is SYDVKM in the germline V gene. V dropped 8 bases and J dropped 2 bases, with 16 bases sitting between them. The CDR3 sequence: CASGEVGGAYEQYV. CDR3 nucleotides: TGTGCCAGCGGGGAGGTTGGGGGTGCCTACGAGCAGTACGTC.

The chain's CDR3 is CASRDTGNTEAFF. The CDR3 bases are TGCGCCAGCAGGGATACAGGGAACACTGAAGCTTTCTTT. This chain uses TRBV10-1 with TRBJ1-1; TRBD1 is a possible D gene (5 bases). The CDR3 has 13 residues. The V end was cut by 6 bases, the J end by 1 base, with 9 bases between. Germline V gene sequence: CDR1 WNHNN, CDR2 SYGVQD (reference sequence).

This clone was seen more than once but under ten times. This chain connects TRBV2 to TRBJ1-6; possibly TRBD1 for D (6 bases). Per germline, CDR1 SNHLY and CDR2 FYNNEI. With 4 bases removed from V and 9 bases from J, the gap between germline ends came to 10 bases. This CDR3 comprises 13 residues. CDR3: CASSGPRGSPLHF. The CDR3 coding sequence is TGTGCCAGCAGTGGACCCAGGGGTTCACCCCTCCACTTT.

This clone was detected once. The chain is built from TRBV9 and TRBJ2-5; 12 bases align to TRBD2. Looked up from germline, CDR1 is SGDLS and CDR2 is YYNGEE. J gave up 5 bases and V 3 bases, and 14 bases lay outside the gene matches. The CDR3 is made up of 18 amino acids. The CDR3 DNA follows: TGTGCCAGCAGCGCCGAGGGACTAGCGGGCCCCAACGGGGAGACCCAGTACTTC. It codes for CASSAEGLAGPNGETQYF.

The rearrangement uses TRBV27 and TRBJ1-6; D call uncertain. CDR1 and CDR2 from the germline V gene are MNHEY and SMNVEV (reference sequence). V was clipped by 10 bases and J by 16 bases, with 11 bases between them. The CDR3 length is 9 residues. As DNA, the CDR3 is TGTGCCAACCAGGTCCTACTCCACTTT. It encodes CANQVLLHF.

The CDR3, as DNA: TGTGCCAGCAGCTTTGGTTTGGTGAACACTGAAGCTTTCTTT. Its translation is CASSFGLVNTEAFF. The chain is built from TRBV5-6 and TRBJ1-1; no reliable D call. The CDR3 sequence is 14 residues long. CDR1 is SGHDT and CDR2 is YYEEEE in the germline V gene. Trimming stripped 2 bases from V and 0 bases from J, with 8 bases between.

The CDR3 loop reads CASSDRPDNYGYTF. The CDR3 region has the DNA TGTGCCAGCAGTGACCGGCCCGATAACTATGGCTACACCTTC. This sequence joins TRBV6-4 and TRBJ1-2; D is undetermined. The V and J ends lost 2 bases and 1 base respectively, with 8 bases between them. Looked up from germline, CDR1 is MRHNA and CDR2 is SNTAGT. The CDR3 spans 14 residues.